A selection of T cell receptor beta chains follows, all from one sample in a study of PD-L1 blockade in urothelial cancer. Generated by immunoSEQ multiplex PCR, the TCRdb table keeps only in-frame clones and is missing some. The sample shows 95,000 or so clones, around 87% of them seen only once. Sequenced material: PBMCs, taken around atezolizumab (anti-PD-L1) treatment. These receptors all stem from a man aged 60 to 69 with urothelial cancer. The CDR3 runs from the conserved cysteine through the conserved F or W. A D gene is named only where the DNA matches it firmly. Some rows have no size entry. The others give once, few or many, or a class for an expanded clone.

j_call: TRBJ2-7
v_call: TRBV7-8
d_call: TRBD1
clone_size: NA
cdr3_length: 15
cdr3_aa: CASSLATGGRDEQYF
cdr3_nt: TGTGCCAGCAGCTTAGCCACAGGGGGCCGAGACGAGCAGTACTTC

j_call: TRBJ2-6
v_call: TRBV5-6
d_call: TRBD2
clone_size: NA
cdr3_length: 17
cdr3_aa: CASSLDSGRAGANVLTF
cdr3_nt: TGTGCCAGCAGCTTGGATAGCGGGAGGGCTGGGGCCAACGTCCTGACTTTC

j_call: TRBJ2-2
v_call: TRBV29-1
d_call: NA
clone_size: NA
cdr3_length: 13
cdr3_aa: CSVEKWGPGELFF
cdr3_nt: TGCAGCGTTGAGAAATGGGGGCCCGGGGAGCTGTTTTTT

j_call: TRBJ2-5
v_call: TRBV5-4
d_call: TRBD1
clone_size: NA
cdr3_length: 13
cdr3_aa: CASRLDRGETQYF
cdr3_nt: TGTGCCAGCAGACTCGACAGGGGGGAGACCCAGTACTTC

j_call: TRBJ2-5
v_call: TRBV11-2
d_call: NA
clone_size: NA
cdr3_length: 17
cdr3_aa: CASSLRASASGWETQYF
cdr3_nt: TGTGCCAGCAGCTTAAGGGCTAGCGCCAGCGGGTGGGAGACCCAGTACTTC

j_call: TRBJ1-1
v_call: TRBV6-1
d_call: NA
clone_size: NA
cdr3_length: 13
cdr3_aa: CASPGRGGTEAFF
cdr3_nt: TGTGCCAGCCCTGGACGGGGGGGGACTGAAGCTTTCTTT

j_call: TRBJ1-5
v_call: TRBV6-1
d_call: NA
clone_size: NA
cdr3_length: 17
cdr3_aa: CASSEAQDTPRNQPQHF
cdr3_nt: TGTGCCAGCAGTGAAGCCCAGGACACCCCCAGGAATCAGCCCCAGCATTTT

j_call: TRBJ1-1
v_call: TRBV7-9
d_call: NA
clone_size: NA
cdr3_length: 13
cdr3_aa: CASSLTVNTEAFF
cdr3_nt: TGTGCCAGCAGCTTAACAGTTAACACTGAAGCTTTCTTT

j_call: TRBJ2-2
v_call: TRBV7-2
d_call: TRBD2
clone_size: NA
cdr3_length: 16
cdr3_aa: CASSTGLAGVTGELFF
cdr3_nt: TGTGCCAGCAGCACGGGACTAGCGGGAGTCACCGGGGAGCTGTTTTTT

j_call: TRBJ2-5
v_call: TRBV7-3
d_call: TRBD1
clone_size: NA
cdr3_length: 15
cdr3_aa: CASSLGTGREETQYF
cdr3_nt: TGTGCCAGCAGCTTAGGGACAGGTCGAGAAGAGACCCAGTACTTC

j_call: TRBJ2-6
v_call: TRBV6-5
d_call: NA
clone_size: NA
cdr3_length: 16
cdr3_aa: CASSYYWSSGANVLTF
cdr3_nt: TGTGCCAGCAGTTACTACTGGAGCTCTGGGGCCAACGTCCTGACTTTC

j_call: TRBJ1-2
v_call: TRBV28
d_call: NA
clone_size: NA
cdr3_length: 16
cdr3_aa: CASRSSRGGRFYGYTF
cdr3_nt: TGTGCCAGCAGATCCTCCCGGGGGGGGCGATTCTATGGCTACACCTTC

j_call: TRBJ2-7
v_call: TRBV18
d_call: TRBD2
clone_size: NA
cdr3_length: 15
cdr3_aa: CASSPGLAGVYEQYF
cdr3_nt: TGTGCCAGCTCACCGGGACTAGCGGGAGTCTACGAGCAGTACTTC

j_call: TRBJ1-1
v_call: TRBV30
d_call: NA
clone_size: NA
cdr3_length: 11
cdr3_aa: CAWSAGAEAFF
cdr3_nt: TGTGCCTGGAGTGCAGGGGCTGAAGCTTTCTTT

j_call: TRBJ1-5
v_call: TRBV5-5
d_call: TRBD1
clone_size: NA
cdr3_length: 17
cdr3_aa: CASSFGDRGTSNQPQHF
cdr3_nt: TGTGCCAGCAGCTTTGGGGACAGGGGTACGAGCAATCAGCCCCAGCATTTT

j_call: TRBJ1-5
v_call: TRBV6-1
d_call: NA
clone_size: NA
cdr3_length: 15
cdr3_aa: CASSDRREVNQPQHF
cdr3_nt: TGTGCCAGCAGTGACCGCAGGGAAGTCAATCAGCCCCAGCATTTT

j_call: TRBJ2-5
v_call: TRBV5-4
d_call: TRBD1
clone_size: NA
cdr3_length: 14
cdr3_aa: CASREGQGGETQYF
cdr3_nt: TGTGCCAGCAGGGAGGGACAGGGCGGGGAGACCCAGTACTTC

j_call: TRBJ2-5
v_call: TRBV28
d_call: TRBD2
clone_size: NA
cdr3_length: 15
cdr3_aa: CASSTRWGEGETQYF
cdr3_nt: TGTGCCAGCAGCACCCGGTGGGGGGAGGGAGAGACCCAGTACTTC

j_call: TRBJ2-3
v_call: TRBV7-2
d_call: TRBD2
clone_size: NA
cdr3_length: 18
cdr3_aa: CASSNVPLAGGSTDTQYF
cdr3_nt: TGTGCCAGCAGCAATGTCCCGCTAGCGGGGGGGAGCACAGATACGCAGTATTTT

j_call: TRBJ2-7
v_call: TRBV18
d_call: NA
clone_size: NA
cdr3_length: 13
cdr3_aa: CASKRGGAGEQYF
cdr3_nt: TGTGCCAGCAAGCGCGGGGGCGCGGGTGAGCAGTACTTC

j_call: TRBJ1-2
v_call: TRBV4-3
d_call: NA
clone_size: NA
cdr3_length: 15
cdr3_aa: CASSQDRAGARGYTF
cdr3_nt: TGCGCCAGCAGCCAAGATCGGGCGGGGGCTCGGGGCTACACCTTC

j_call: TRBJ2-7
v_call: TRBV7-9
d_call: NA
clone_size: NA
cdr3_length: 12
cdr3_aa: CASSPGGDEQYF
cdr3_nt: TGTGCCAGCAGCCCCGGAGGGGACGAGCAGTACTTC

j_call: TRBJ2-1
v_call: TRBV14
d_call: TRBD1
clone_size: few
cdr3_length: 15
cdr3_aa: CASSQHPTGGNEQFF
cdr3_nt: TGTGCCAGCAGCCAACATCCTACAGGGGGCAATGAGCAGTTCTTC

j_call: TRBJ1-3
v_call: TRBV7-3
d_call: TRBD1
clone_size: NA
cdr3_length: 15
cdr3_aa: CASSRDRGTGNTIYF
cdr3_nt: TGTGCCAGCAGCCGGGACAGGGGCACTGGAAACACCATATATTTT

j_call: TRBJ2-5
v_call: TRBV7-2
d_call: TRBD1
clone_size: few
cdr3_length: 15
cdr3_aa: CASSPGQGNQETQYF
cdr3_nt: TGTGCCAGCAGCCCAGGACAGGGTAACCAAGAGACCCAGTACTTC

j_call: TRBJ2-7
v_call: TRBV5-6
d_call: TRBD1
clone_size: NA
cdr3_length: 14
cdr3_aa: CASSFYGQGYEQYF
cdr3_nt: TGTGCCAGCAGCTTTTACGGACAGGGATACGAGCAGTACTTC

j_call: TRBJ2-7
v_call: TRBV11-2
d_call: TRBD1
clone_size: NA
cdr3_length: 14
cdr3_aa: CASSLRTGDYEQYF
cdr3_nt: TGTGCCAGCAGCCTACGGACAGGGGACTACGAGCAGTACTTC

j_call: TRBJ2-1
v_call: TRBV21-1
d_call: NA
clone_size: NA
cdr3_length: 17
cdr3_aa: CASSSRSPGREDNEQFF
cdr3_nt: TGTGCCAGCAGCTCCCGATCACCGGGGCGGGAAGACAATGAGCAGTTCTTC

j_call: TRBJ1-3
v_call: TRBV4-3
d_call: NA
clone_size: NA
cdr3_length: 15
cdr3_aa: CASSQARGGGNTIYF
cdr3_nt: TGCGCCAGCAGCCAAGCCCGAGGGGGAGGAAACACCATATATTTT

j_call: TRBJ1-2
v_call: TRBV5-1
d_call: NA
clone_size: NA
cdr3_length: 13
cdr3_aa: CASSSGVGYGYTF
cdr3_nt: TGCGCCAGCAGCTCCGGGGTGGGCTATGGCTACACCTTC

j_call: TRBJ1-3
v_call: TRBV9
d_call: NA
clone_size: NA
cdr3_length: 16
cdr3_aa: CASSGTTASSGNTIYF
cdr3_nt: TGTGCCAGCAGCGGAACGACAGCGAGCTCTGGAAACACCATATATTTT

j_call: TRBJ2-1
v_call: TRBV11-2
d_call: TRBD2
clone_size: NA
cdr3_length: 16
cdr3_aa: CASSPEAGAVEGGQFF
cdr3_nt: TGTGCCAGCAGCCCTGAAGCGGGAGCCGTGGAAGGGGGGCAGTTCTTC

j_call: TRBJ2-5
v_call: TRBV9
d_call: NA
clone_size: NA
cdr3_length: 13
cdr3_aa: CASSGGPGETQYF
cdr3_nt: TGTGCCAGCAGCGGGGGGCCCGGAGAGACCCAGTACTTC

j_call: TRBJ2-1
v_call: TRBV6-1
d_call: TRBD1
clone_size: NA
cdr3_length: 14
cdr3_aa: CASSGYRGPGEQFF
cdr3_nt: TGTGCCAGCAGTGGATACAGGGGCCCGGGGGAGCAGTTCTTC

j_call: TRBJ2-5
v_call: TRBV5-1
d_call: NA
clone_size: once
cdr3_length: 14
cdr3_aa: CASTIAPGLETQYF
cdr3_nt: TGCGCCAGCACCATAGCCCCAGGACTGGAGACCCAGTACTTC

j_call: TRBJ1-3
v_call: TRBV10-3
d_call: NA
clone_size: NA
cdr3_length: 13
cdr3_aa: CAIKETSGNTIYF
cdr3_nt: TGTGCCATCAAGGAGACCTCTGGAAACACCATATATTTT

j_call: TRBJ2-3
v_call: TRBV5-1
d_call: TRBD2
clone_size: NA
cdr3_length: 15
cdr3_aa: CASSSGGGGGDTQYF
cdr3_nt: TGCGCCAGCAGTTCTGGCGGGGGGGGAGGGGATACGCAGTATTTT

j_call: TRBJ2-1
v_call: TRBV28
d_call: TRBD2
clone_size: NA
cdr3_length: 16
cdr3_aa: CASSPLLGGSANEQFF
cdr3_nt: TGTGCCAGCAGTCCCCTCCTCGGCGGGAGCGCCAATGAGCAGTTCTTC

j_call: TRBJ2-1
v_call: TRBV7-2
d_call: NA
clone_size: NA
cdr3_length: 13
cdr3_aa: CASSVVGANEQFF
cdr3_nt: TGTGCCAGCAGCGTTGTGGGCGCCAATGAGCAGTTCTTC

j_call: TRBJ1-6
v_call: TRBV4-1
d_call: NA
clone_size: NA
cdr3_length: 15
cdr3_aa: CASSQGQANNSPLHF
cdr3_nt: TGCGCCAGCAGCCAAGGACAGGCGAATAATTCACCCCTCCACTTT

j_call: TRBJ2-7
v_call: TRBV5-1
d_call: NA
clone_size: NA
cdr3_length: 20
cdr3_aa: CASSLGGLTWTDPDPYEQYF
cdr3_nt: TGCGCCAGCAGCTTGGGAGGGCTAACGTGGACAGACCCTGACCCCTACGAGCAGTACTTC

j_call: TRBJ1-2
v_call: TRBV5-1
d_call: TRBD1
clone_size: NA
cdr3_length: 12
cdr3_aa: CASSLEGAGYTF
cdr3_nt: TGCGCCAGCAGCTTGGAGGGGGCTGGCTACACCTTC

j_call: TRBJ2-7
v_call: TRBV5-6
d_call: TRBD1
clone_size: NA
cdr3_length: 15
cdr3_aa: CASSQTDRAPYEQYF
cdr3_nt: TGTGCCAGCAGCCAGACTGACAGGGCCCCCTACGAGCAGTACTTC

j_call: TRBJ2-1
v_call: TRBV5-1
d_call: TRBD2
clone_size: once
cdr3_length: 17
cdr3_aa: CASSPRILAGLYNEQFF
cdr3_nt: TGCGCCAGTTCCCCCCGGATCCTAGCGGGACTCTACAATGAGCAGTTCTTC

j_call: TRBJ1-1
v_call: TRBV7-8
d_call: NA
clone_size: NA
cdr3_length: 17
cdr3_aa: CASSLAEGWGRAGEAFF
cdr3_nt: TGTGCCAGCAGCTTAGCTGAAGGTTGGGGTCGGGCGGGTGAAGCTTTCTTT

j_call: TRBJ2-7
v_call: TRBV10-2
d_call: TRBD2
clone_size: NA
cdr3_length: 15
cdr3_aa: CASSEPQAGEAEQYF
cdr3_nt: TGCGCCAGCAGTGAGCCACAAGCGGGAGAAGCAGAGCAGTACTTC

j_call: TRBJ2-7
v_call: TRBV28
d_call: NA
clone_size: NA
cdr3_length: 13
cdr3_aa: CASSPGTPYEQYF
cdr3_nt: TGTGCCAGCAGCCCCGGGACTCCATACGAGCAGTACTTC

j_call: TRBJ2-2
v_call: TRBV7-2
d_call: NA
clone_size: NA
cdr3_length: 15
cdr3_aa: CASSLVHLRTGELFF
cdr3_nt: TGTGCCAGCAGCTTAGTTCACCTGAGGACCGGGGAGCTGTTTTTT

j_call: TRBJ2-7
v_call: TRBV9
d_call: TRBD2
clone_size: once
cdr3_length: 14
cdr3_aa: CASSSGGGDYEQYF
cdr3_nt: TGTGCCAGCAGCTCCGGGGGGGGCGACTACGAGCAGTACTTC

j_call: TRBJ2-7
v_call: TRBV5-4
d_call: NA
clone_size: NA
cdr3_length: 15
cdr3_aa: CASSLGGGLFHEQYF
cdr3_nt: TGTGCCAGCAGCTTGGGGGGGGGCCTCTTCCACGAGCAGTACTTC

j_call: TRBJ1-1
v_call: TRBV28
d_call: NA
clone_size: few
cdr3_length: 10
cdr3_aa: CASGGTEAFF
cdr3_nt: TGTGCCAGTGGGGGGACTGAAGCTTTCTTT

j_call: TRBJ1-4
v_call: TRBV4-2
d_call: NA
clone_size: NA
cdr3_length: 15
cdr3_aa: CASSQDPLEGEKLFF
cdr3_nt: TGTGCCAGCAGCCAAGATCCTCTGGAGGGTGAAAAACTGTTTTTT

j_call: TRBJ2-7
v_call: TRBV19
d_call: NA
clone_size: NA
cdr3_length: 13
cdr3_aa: CASSIDRGYEQYF
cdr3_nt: TGTGCCAGTAGTATAGACAGGGGCTACGAGCAGTACTTC

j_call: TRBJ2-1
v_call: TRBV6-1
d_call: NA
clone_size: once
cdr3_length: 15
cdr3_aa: CASSGPGTGNNEQFF
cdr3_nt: TGTGCCAGCAGTGGCCCCGGGACTGGGAACAATGAGCAGTTCTTC

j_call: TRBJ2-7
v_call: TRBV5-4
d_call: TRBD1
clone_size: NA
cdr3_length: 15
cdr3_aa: CASSLAGTATYEQYF
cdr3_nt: TGTGCCAGCAGCCTAGCCGGGACAGCTACCTACGAGCAGTACTTC

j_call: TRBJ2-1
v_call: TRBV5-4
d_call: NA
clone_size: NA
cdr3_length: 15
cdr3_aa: CASSPGGRADNEQFF
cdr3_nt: TGTGCCAGCAGCCCCGGGGGGCGAGCGGACAATGAGCAGTTCTTC

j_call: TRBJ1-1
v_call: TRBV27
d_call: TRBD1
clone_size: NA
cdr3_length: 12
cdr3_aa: CASSLTGGEAFF
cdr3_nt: TGTGCCAGCAGTTTAACAGGGGGGGAAGCTTTCTTT

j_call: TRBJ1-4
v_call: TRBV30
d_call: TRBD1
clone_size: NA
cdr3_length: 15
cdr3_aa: CAWSKPQGANEKLFF
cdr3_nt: TGTGCCTGGAGTAAACCACAGGGGGCTAATGAAAAACTGTTTTTT

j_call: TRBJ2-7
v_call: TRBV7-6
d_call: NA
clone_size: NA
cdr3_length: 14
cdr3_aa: CASSLQGFQHEQYF
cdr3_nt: TGTGCCAGCAGCTTACAGGGGTTTCAACACGAGCAGTACTTC